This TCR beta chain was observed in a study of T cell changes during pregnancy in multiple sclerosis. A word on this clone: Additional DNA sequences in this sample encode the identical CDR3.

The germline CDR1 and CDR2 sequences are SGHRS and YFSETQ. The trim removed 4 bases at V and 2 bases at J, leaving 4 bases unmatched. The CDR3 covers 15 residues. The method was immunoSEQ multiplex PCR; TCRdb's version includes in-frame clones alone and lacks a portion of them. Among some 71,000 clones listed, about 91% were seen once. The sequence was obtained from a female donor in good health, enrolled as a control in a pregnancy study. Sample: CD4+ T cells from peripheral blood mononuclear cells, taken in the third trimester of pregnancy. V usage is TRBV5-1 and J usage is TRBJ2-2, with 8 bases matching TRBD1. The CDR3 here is CASSPGGTNTGELFF. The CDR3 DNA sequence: TGCGCCAGCAGCCCAGGGGGCACAAACACCGGGGAGCTGTTTTTT.